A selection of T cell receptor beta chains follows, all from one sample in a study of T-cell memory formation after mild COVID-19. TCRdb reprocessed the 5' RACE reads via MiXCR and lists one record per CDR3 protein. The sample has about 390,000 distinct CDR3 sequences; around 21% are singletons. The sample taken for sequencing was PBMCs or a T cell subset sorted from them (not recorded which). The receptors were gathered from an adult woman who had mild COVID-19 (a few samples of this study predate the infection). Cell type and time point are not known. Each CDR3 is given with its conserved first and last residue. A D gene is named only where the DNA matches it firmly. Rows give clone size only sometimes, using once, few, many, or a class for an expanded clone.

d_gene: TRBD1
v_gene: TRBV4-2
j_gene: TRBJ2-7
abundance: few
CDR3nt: TGTGCCAGCAGCCTGGGGACAGGGGGCTCCTACGAGCAGTACTTC
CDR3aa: CASSLGTGGSYEQYF

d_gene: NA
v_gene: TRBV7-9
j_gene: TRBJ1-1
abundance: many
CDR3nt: TGTGCCAGCAGCTCGCAGGGGAGTACTGAAGCTTTCTTT
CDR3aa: CASSSQGSTEAFF

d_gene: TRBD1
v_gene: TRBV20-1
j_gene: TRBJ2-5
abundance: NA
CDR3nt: TGCAGTGCTGGGACAGGGGGCACGGAAGAGACCCAGTACTTC
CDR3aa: CSAGTGGTEETQYF

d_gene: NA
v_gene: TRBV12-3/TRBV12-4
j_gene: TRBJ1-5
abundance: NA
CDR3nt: TGTGCCAGCAGCTACCAGGGATATCAGCCCCAGCATTTT
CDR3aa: CASSYQGYQPQHF

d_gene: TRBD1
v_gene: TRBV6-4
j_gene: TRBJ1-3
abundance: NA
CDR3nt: TGTGCCAGCAGTGACCCGGGACAGGGGAATGGAAACACCATATATTTT
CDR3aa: CASSDPGQGNGNTIYF

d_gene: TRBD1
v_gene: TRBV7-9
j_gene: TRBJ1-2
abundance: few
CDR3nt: TGTGCCAGCAGCCCAAACCTTCCGGACAGGGTTGTAGGAGGCTACACCTTC
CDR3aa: CASSPNLPDRVVGGYTF

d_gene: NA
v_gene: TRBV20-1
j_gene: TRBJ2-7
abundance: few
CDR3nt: TGCAGTGCTGGGCCGAGAAGCCCCTACGAGCAGTACTTC
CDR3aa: CSAGPRSPYEQYF

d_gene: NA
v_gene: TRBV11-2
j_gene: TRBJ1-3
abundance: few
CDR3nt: TGTGCCAGTGGAGAGGCTGGAAACACCATATATTTT
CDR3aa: CASGEAGNTIYF

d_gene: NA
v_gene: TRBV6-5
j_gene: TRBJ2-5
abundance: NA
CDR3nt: TGTGCCAGCAGTTACGGCCCGGTCCAGCTCTCCCCCGGGACCCAGTACTTC
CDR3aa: CASSYGPVQLSPGTQYF

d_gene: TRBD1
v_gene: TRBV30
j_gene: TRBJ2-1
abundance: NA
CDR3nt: TGTGCCTGGAGTGCAGGACAGGGCTACAATGAGCAGTTCTTC
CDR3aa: CAWSAGQGYNEQFF

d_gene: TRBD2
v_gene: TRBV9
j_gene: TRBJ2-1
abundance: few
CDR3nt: TGTGCCAGCAGCCTGAGACTAGCGGGGGGCCCGAACTACAATGAGCAGTTCTTC
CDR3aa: CASSLRLAGGPNYNEQFF

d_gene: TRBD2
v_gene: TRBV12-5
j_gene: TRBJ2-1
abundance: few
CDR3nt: TGTGCTAGCGGAGAGCGGGGGGGAGGCTACAATGAGCAGTTCTTC
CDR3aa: CASGERGGGYNEQFF

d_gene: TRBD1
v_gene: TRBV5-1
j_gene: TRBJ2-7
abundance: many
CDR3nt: TGCGCCAGCACTTGGGGACAGGGAACCTACGAGCAGTACTTC
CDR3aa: CASTWGQGTYEQYF

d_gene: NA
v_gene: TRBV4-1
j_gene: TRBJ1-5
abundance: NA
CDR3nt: TGCGCCAGCAGCCAAGATCCGGGACCGAGCAATCAGCCCCAGCATTTT
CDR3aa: CASSQDPGPSNQPQHF

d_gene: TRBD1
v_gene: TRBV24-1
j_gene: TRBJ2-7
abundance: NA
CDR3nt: TGTGCCACCAGTCCTATTGACAGGGACGAGCAGTACTTC
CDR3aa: CATSPIDRDEQYF

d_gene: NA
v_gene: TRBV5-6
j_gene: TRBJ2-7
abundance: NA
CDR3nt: TGTGCCAGCAGCTTGCTCGATTCACGAGAGCAGTACTTC
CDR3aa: CASSLLDSREQYF

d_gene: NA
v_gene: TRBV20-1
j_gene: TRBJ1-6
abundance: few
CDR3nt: TGCAGTGCCCAGCCCCGACAAGACGTGTCACCCCTCCACTTT
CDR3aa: CSAQPRQDVSPLHF

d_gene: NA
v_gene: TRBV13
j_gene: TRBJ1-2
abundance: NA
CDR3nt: TGTGCCAGCATCCCCCGGGACGGGACATATGGCTACACCTTC
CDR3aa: CASIPRDGTYGYTF

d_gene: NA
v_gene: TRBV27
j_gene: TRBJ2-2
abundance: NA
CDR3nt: TGTGCCAGCAGTTTAATGTGGACGGGGGTTGTGAACACCGGGGAGCTGTTTTTT
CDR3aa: CASSLMWTGVVNTGELFF

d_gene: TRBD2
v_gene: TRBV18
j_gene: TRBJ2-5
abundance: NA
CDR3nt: TGTGCCAGCTCTCAACTAGCGGACCAAGAGACCCAGTACTTC
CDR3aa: CASSQLADQETQYF

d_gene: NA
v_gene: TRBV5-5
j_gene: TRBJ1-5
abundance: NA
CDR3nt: TGTGCCAGCAGCTTTTCGACACAGGGTCAGCCCCAGCATTTT
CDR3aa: CASSFSTQGQPQHF

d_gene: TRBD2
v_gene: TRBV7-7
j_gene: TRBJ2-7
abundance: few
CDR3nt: TGTGCTAGCAGCTTAGGACTAGGCTACGAGCAGTACTTC
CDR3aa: CASSLGLGYEQYF

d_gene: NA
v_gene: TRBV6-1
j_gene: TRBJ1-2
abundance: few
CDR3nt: TGTGCCAGCAGATACGGACAGAGCTATGGCTACACCTTC
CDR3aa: CASRYGQSYGYTF

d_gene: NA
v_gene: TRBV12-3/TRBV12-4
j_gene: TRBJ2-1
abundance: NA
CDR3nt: TGTGCCAGCAGTTTCGGATCCTTGCCGTTCTTC
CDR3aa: CASSFGSLPFF

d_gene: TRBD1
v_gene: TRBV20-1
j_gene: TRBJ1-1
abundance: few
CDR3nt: TGCAGTGCTAGAGATCGGGACAGGACCTTTAACACTGAAGCTTTCTTT
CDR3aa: CSARDRDRTFNTEAFF

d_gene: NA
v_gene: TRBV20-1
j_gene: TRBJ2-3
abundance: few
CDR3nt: TGCAGTGCCCAGGAGGGGCCCTTAGATACGCAGTATTTT
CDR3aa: CSAQEGPLDTQYF

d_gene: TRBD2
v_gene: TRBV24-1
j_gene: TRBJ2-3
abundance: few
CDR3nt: TGTGCCACTGGTAGTCTCACTAGCGGGAGAACTACAGATGCGCAGTATTTT
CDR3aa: CATGSLTSGRTTDAQYF

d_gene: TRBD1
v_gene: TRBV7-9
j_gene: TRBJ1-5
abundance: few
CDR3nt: TGTGCCAGCAGCCACACAGGGGCGGGATTCAATCAGCCCCAGCATTTT
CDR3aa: CASSHTGAGFNQPQHF

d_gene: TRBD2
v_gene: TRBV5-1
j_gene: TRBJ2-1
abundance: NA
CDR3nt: TGCGCCAGCAGCCGTAGGGAGACTAGCGGGCGTTGGGGCGCCTACAATGAGCAGTTCTTC
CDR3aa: CASSRRETSGRWGAYNEQFF

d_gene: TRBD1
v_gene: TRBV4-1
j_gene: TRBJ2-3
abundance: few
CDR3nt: TGCGCCAGCAGCCAATTGGGACAGGGGCTCACAGATACGCAGTATTTT
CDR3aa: CASSQLGQGLTDTQYF

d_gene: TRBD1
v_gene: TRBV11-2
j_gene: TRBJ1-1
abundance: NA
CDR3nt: TGTGCCAGCCGACAGACCGGGACAGCCCCACTGACGGAAGCTTTCTTT
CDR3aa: CASRQTGTAPLTEAFF

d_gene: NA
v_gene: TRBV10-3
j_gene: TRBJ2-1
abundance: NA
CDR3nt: TGTGCCATCCGGAACGTTAGCGGGAAGGGGGCAAGCTCCTACAATGAGCAGTTCTTC
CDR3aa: CAIRNVSGKGASSYNEQFF

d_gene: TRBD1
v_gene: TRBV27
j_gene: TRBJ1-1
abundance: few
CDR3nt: TGTGCCAGTGTTGCAGGGGGGATAAACACTGAAGCTTTCTTT
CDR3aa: CASVAGGINTEAFF

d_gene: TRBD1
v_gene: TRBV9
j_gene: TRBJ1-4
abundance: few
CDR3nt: TGTGCCAGCAGCGGGATGACAGGGGGCGCCTCTAATGAAAAACTGTTTTTT
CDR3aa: CASSGMTGGASNEKLFF

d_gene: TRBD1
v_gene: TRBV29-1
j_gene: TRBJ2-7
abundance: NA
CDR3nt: TGCAGCGTAGGGGGGACAGGGAGAAACTACGAGCAGTACTTC
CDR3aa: CSVGGTGRNYEQYF

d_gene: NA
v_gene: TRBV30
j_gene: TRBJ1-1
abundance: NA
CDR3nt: TGTGCCTGGAGTGTACGAAAAGGGGAAGCTTTCTTT
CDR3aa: CAWSVRKGEAFF

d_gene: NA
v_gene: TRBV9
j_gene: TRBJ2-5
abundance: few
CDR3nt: TGTGCCAGCAGCGTAGATATTGTTGGGGAGACCCAGTACTTC
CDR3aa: CASSVDIVGETQYF

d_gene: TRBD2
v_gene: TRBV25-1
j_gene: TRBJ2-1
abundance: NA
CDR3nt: TGTGCCAGCAGTGTTGGTAGCGGGACCCTAGGTGAGCAGTTCTTC
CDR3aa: CASSVGSGTLGEQFF

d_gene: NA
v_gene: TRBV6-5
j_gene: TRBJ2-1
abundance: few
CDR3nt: TGTGCCAGCAGTTACTCGATTAACAGAAGGGATGAGCAGTTCTTC
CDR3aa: CASSYSINRRDEQFF

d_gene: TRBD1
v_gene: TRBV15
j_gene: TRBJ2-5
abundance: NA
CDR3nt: TGTGCCACGGCTCCGAGGTCAGGGGGCGGAAAGACCCAGTACTTC
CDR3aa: CATAPRSGGGKTQYF

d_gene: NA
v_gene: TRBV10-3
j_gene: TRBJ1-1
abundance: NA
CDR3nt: TGTGCCATCAGAGGATCAACCCTGAACACTGAAGCTTTCTTT
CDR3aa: CAIRGSTLNTEAFF

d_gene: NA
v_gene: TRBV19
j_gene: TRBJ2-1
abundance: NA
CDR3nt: TGTGCCAGTAGTAAGGAGCGTGGGGGGTGGAATGAGCAGTTCTTC
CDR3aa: CASSKERGGWNEQFF

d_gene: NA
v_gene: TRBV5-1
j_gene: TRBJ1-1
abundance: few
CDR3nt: TGCGCCAGCAGCCCGCGGGAGGTGGGAAACACTGAAGCTTTCTTT
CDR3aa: CASSPREVGNTEAFF

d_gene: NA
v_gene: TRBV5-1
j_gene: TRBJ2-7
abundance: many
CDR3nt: TGCGCCAGCAGCTCCTTGACAAGCGACGAGCAGTACTTC
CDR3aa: CASSSLTSDEQYF

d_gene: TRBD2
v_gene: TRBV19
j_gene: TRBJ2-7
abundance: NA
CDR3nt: TGTGCCAGTAGTATGGCCCTAGCGGGTCCCTACGAGCAGTACTTC
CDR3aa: CASSMALAGPYEQYF

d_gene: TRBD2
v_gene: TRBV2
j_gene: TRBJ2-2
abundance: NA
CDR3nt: TGTGCCAGCAGTGAAGCGCGTGCTAGCGGGGGCCTCACCGGGGAGCTGTTTTTT
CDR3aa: CASSEARASGGLTGELFF

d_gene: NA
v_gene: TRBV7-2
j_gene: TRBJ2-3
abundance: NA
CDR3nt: TGTGCCAGCAGCTTAGCGCTCGGGGGCCGGGATACGCAGTATTTT
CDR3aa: CASSLALGGRDTQYF

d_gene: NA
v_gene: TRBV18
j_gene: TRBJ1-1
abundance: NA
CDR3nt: TGTGCCAGCTCACACCTCCCGACGGCAGGCACTGAAGCTTTCTTT
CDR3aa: CASSHLPTAGTEAFF

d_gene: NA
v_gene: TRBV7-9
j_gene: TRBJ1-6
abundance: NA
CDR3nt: TGTGCCAGCAGCTCCCCAGGGGAGAGGTCCTATAATTCACCCCTCCACTTT
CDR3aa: CASSSPGERSYNSPLHF

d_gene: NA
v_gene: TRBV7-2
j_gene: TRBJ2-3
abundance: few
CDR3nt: TGTGCCAGCAGCTTTGGGGTATTGGGAGGAACAGATACGCAGTATTTT
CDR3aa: CASSFGVLGGTDTQYF

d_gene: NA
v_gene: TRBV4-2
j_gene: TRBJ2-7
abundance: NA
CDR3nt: TGTGCCAGCAGCCTTTATAGCCCCTACGAGCAGTACTTC
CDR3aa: CASSLYSPYEQYF

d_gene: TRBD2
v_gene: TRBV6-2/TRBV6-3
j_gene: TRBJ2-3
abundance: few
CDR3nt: TGTGCCAGCAGCCAGGGACTAGCTTTCACAGATACGCAGTATTTT
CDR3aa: CASSQGLAFTDTQYF

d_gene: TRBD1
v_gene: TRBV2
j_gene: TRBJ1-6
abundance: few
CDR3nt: TGTGCCAGCAGCGAACAGGGGGTTGGGTCACCCCTCCACTTT
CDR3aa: CASSEQGVGSPLHF

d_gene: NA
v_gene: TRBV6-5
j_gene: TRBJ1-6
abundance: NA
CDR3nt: TGTGCCAGCACCGCGACGGGGAACACCTATAATTCACCCCTCCACTTT
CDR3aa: CASTATGNTYNSPLHF

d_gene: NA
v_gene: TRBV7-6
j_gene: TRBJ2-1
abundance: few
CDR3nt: TGTGCCAGCACCTCAGGGGATGAGCAGTTCTTC
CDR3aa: CASTSGDEQFF

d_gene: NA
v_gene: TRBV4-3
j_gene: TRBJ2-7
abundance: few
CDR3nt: TGCGCCAGCAGCCTGCAGACCCACTACGAGCAGTACTTC
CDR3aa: CASSLQTHYEQYF